These 17 T cell receptor beta chains were sequenced from one sample in a study of beta chain features in type 1 diabetes. General study results and limits: A moderate, significant TCRB CDR3 shortening appeared in type 1 diabetes across four CD4+ subsets.

Their cognate antigens are unknown. cDNA synthesis used the whole RNA isolate, giving expressed TCRB sequences. Measured with immunoSEQ multiplex PCR; TCRdb has only the in-frame clones, and not every one. The sample lists 120,000 or so clones; 15% to 20% were seen once. Sequencing was carried out using central memory CD4+ T cells from blood. These receptors all stem from a man aged 18-30 years with type 1 diabetes.

The chain is built from TRBV5-1 and TRBJ2-7; D is ambiguous. V lost 4 bases, J lost 2 bases, and 10 bases lay in between. This CDR3 comprises 13 residues. The germline gives CDR1 SGHRS, CDR2 YFSETQ. CDR3 residues: CASSTQDAYEQYF. The CDR3 region has the DNA TGCGCCAGCAGCACTCAGGACGCCTACGAGCAGTACTTC.

The chain carries TRBV7-9 and TRBJ2-1; the D gene is possibly TRBD2 (5 bases). Trimming left V 5 bases short and J 6 bases short, with 20 bases between. CDR1 is SEHNR, CDR2 FQNEAQ, per germline (reference sequence). This CDR3 spans 16 amino acids. The chain's CDR3 is CASSLVEFRRGNEQFF. The CDR3 bases are TGTGCCAGCAGCCTAGTAGAGTTCCGCCGGGGCAATGAGCAGTTCTTC.

This clone turned up a few times. The chain employs TRBV27 and TRBJ2-7, with 7 bases fitting TRBD1. The germline gives CDR1 MNHEY, CDR2 SMNVEV (reference sequence). This CDR3 is 14 amino acids long. Losses at the gene ends were 6 bases for V and 4 bases for J; bases not matched to a gene: 9. This CDR3 is CASSPDRAAYEQYF. For the CDR3, the DNA is TGTGCCAGCAGCCCAGACAGGGCGGCGTACGAGCAGTACTTC.

V usage is TRBV6-5 and J usage is TRBJ2-3; possibly TRBD1 for D (7 bases). The CDR3 has 12 amino acids. The V and J ends lost 5 bases and 6 bases respectively, with 9 bases between them. CDR1 is MNHEY and CDR2 is SVGAGI in the germline V gene. The CDR3 bases are TGTGCCAGCAGTCCAGGGGGGGATACGCAGTATTTT. Amino acid sequence: CASSPGGDTQYF.

The sample holds a few counts of this clone. V and J are TRBV9 and TRBJ1-4; TRBD1 matches 9 bases. The CDR3 sequence is 15 residues long. Trimming took 5 bases from V and 8 from J; bases not matched to a gene: 10. The V gene's germline CDR1 is SGDLS and CDR2 YYNGEE. The CDR3, as DNA: TGTGCCAGCAGTCTTACCGGGACAGGGCAAGAAAAACTGTTTTTT. This codes for CASSLTGTGQEKLFF.

This clone came up once. This chain links TRBV4-1 with TRBJ2-5, with D unresolved. CDR1 is MGHRA, CDR2 YSYEKL, per germline. V lost 4 bases, J lost 2 bases, and 8 bases lay in between. The CDR3 runs 13 residues. CDR3 sequence reads: CASSLTPQETQYF. For the CDR3, the DNA is TGCGCCAGCAGCCTAACCCCACAAGAGACCCAGTACTTC.

The chain has TRBV7-2 and TRBJ2-1; the D is unclear. V dropped 5 bases and J dropped 9 bases, with 11 bases sitting between them. The CDR3 runs to 12 residues. The germline CDR1 and CDR2 sequences are SGHTA and FQGNSA. The CDR3 loop reads CASSPNLGEQFF. The CDR3 DNA is TGTGCCAGCAGCCCGAACCTGGGTGAGCAGTTCTTC.

The gene calls are TRBV4-2 and TRBJ2-7, with 10 bases matching TRBD1. The V gene's germline CDR1 is LGHNA and CDR2 YNFKEQ. The CDR3 is 14 amino acids. After removal of 4 bases from V and 1 base from J, the junction contained 1 base not matched to a gene. CDR3 amino acids: CASSLGQGSYEQYF. The CDR3 DNA sequence: TGTGCCAGCAGCCTGGGACAGGGGTCCTACGAGCAGTACTTC.

This clone was picked up many times. The chain employs TRBV2 and TRBJ2-3; no reliable D call. V was trimmed by 2 bases and J by 7 bases, leaving 10 bases between them. This CDR3 is built from 13 residues. CDR1 is SNHLY, CDR2 FYNNEI, per germline. This CDR3 reads CASSETLFNTQYF. The CDR3, as DNA: TGTGCCAGCAGTGAAACACTCTTCAATACGCAGTATTTT. Drawing the rest from reference TRBV2 and TRBJ2-3, the complete variable domain is EPEVTQTPSHQVTQMGQEVILRCVPISNHLYFYWYRQILGQKVEFLVSFYNNEISEKSEIFDDQFSVERPDGSNFTLKIRSTKLEDSAMYFCASSETLFNTQYFGPGTRLTVL.

This clone was picked up a small number of times. The CDR3 reads CASSEPGELFF. The CDR3 nucleotides are TGTGCCAGCAGTGAACCCGGGGAGCTGTTTTTT. The chain uses TRBV2 and TRBJ2-2; D gene uncertain. The CDR3 extends over 11 amino acids. Trimming pared 2 bases from V and 6 bases from J, leaving 1 base between. Per germline, CDR1 SNHLY and CDR2 FYNNEI.

This clone was observed a handful of times. The chain couples TRBV6-5 to TRBJ2-7; TRBD1 aligns across 7 bases. The V gene end was trimmed by 2 bases and the J gene end by 6 bases; junction bases not matched to a gene: 7. The CDR3 loop spans 14 amino acids. CDR1 MNHEY and CDR2 SVGAGI come from the germline V gene. CDR3 protein: CASSYTRAGGEQYF. Written as DNA, the CDR3 is TGTGCCAGCAGTTACACGCGAGCAGGGGGCGAGCAGTACTTC.

The chain recombines TRBV18 with TRBJ1-4; the match to TRBD1 covers 9 bases. This CDR3 comprises 15 residues. Germline loops: CDR1 KGHSH, CDR2 LQKENI. Trimming cost V 3 bases and J 6 bases; bases outside gene matches: 5. CDR3 nucleotide sequence: TGTGCCAGCTCACCGGACAGGGGCCCCGATGAAAAACTGTTTTTT. The encoded protein is CASSPDRGPDEKLFF. Drawing the rest from reference TRBV18 and TRBJ1-4, the complete variable domain is NAGVMQNPRHLVRRRGQEARLRCSPMKGHSHVYWYRQLPEEGLKFMVYLQKENIIDESGMPKERFSAEFPKEGPSILRIQQVVRGDSAAYFCASSPDRGPDEKLFFGSGTQLSVL.

V gene TRBV19 combines with J gene TRBJ2-6, with TRBD1 as a possible D gene (5 bases). This CDR3 contains 16 residues. The germline CDR1 and CDR2 sequences are LNHDA and SQIVND (reference sequence). The V end was cut by 6 bases, the J end by 0 bases, with 12 bases between. In DNA form, the CDR3 reads TGTGCCAGTAGCAGGGCAGGCTCCTCTGGGGCCAACGTCCTGACTTTC. Translation: CASSRAGSSGANVLTF.

This clone was seen more than once but under ten times. The genes are TRBV30 and TRBJ2-3; D is possibly TRBD1 or TRBD2 (5 bases each). Between the trimmed V and J ends, which lost 3 bases and 2 bases, there was a span of 15 bases. There are 15 residues in the CDR3. The germline gives CDR1 GTSNPN, CDR2 SVGIG (reference sequence). CDR3 DNA sequence: TGTGCCTGGAGAAGGGACGGCGGACCCACAGATACGCAGTATTTT. Amino acids: CAWRRDGGPTDTQYF.

This chain joins TRBV5-4 and TRBJ2-5; maybe TRBD2 (5 bases). The V end lost 5 bases, the J end lost 4 bases, and 21 bases lay between the germline ends. This CDR3 has 16 residues. Per the germline V gene, CDR1 is SGHNT and CDR2 is YYREEE (reference sequence). CDR3 nucleotides: TGTGCCAGCAGTTCTGAGGGCGGGCAGGTCGGAGAGACCCAGTACTTC. This encodes CASSSEGGQVGETQYF.

The chain joins TRBV6-5 to TRBJ2-5; TRBD1 agrees at 8 bases. The germline V gene encodes CDR1 MNHEY and CDR2 SVGAGI. Losses at the gene ends were 5 bases for V and 4 bases for J; bases not matched to a gene: 9. The CDR3 is 15 amino acids. In DNA form, the CDR3 reads TGTGCCAGCAGTCGGCCCGGACAGGGCGGAGAGACCCAGTACTTC. This gives the protein CASSRPGQGGETQYF.

This chain uses TRBV7-9 with TRBJ1-1; D perhaps matches TRBD1 (5 bases). This CDR3 region has 13 residues. Germline assignment: CDR1 SEHNR and CDR2 FQNEAQ (reference sequence). Trimming took 7 bases from V and 3 from J, leaving 12 bases between them. The chain's CDR3 is CASTLRGDTEAFF. The CDR3 coding sequence is TGTGCCAGCACCCTGCGAGGGGACACTGAAGCTTTCTTT.